The 6 T cell receptor beta chains in this list originate from one sample, sequenced in a study of glioma-infiltrating T cells. TCR alpha and beta CDR3 regions were amplified from RNA using iRepertoire nested multiplex PCR. In TCRdb, the multiplex PCR reads were re-called with MiXCR into one record per CDR3 protein. The sample includes approximately 120,000 distinct CDR3 sequences, roughly 24% of them seen just once. Sequenced sample: glioma tissue, nonneoplastic brain tissue, or PBMCs (not recorded which). These receptors came from a human donor with low-grade glioma or glioblastoma, undergoing nonglioma brain surgery, or in good health (not recorded which).

Regarding this clonotype: Given a much more abundant clone one base away, this may be a read error. The V and J genes are TRBV10-3 and TRBJ2-1; 10 positions agree with TRBD1. CDR1 and CDR2 from the germline V gene are ENHRY and SYGVKD. The CDR3 is 12 residues long. The CDR3 sequence: CAISESGQGWLF. The DNA of the CDR3 is TGTGCCATCAGTGAGTCGGGACAGGGGTGGTTATTC.

This clonotype was observed at least ten times. The chain joins TRBV7-8 to TRBJ1-5; TRBD1 matches 9 bases. V lost 1 base and J lost 1; bases outside the gene matches: 11. CDR3 size: 19 residues. From germline, CDR1 is SGHVS and CDR2 FQNEAQ. CDR3 in amino acids: CASSLGRITGGASNQPQHF. CDR3 nucleotide sequence: TGTGCCAGCAGCTTAGGGAGGATCACAGGGGGCGCGAGCAATCAGCCCCAGCATTTT.

This clonotype was seen at least ten times. The rearrangement uses TRBV4-1 and TRBJ1-2; the D gene is possibly TRBD1 (6 bases). The CDR3 has 17 amino acids. Between the trimmed V and J ends, which lost 0 bases and 5 bases, there was a span of 19 bases. Per the germline V gene, CDR1 is MGHRA and CDR2 is YSYEKL. This CDR3 is CASSQESRQVGRYGYTF. Here the CDR3 DNA reads TGCGCCAGCAGCCAAGAATCTAGACAGGTCGGACGATATGGCTACACCTTC.

Many counts were recorded for this clonotype. In DNA, the CDR3 is TGCAGTGCCCCATGGGACAACACAGATACGCAGTATTTT. Protein product: CSAPWDNTDTQYF. The chain couples TRBV20-1 to TRBJ2-3; tentatively, D is TRBD1 (6 bases). The length of the CDR3 is 13 residues. The ends were cut back, 6 bases at V and 2 bases at J, with 12 bases in the middle. The germline CDR1 and CDR2 sequences are DFQATT and SNEGSKA (reference sequence).

This clonotype occurred many times. The rearrangement links TRBV20-1 to TRBJ2-7, with TRBD1 identical over 10 bases. This CDR3 comprises 14 residues. Germline V gene data show CDR1 as DFQATT and CDR2 as SNEGSKA (reference sequence). Germline trimming cut 6 bases from V and 0 bases from J; bases unmatched to any gene: 5. The CDR3 nucleotides read TGCAGTGCACCGCGGACAGGGGGCTCCTACGAGCAGTACTTC. Translating it yields CSAPRTGGSYEQYF.

In the case of this clonotype: A much more abundant neighbour one base away suggests this may be a read error. The V and J genes are TRBV18 and TRBJ1-6; D might be TRBD1 (5 bases). The CDR3 totals 15 residues. CDR1 KGHSH and CDR2 LQKENI come from the germline V gene. This CDR3 is CASSPSDITQSPLDF. CDR3 coding DNA: TGTGCCAGCTCACCATCGGACATAACGCAGTCACCCCTCGACTTT. Full variable domain (missing parts from reference TRBV18 and TRBJ1-6): NAGVMQNPRHLVRRRGQEARLRCSPMKGHSHVYWYRQLPEEGLKFMVYLQKENIIDESGMPKERFSAEFPKEGPSILRIQQVVRGDSAAYFCASSPSDITQSPLDFGNGTRLTVT.